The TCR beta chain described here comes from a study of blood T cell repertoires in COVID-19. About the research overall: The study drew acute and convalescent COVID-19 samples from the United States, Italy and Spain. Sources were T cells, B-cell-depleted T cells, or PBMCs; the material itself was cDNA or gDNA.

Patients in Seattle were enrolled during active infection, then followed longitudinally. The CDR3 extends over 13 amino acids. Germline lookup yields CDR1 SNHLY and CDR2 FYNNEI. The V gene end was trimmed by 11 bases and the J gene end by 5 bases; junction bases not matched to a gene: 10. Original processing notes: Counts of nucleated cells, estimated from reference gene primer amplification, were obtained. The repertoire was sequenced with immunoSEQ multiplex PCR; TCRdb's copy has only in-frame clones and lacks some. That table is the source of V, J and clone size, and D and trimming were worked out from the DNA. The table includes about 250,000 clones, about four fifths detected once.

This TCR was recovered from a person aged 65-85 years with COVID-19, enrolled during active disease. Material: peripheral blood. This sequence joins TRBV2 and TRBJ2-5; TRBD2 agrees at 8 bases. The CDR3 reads CAFKLAAGETQYF. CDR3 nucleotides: TGTGCCTTCAAACTAGCGGCGGGTGAGACCCAGTACTTC.